Below are 17 T cell receptor beta chains sequenced from a single sample in a study of blood T cell repertoires in COVID-19. Profiling relied on immunoSEQ multiplex PCR, and the TCRdb table lists in-frame clones only, not all of them. The sample consists of 100,000 to 150,000 clones, roughly 80% of them appearing once. Sequencing used peripheral blood. Receptors originate from a man aged 55 to 70 with acute or convalescent COVID-19.

The chain employs TRBV6-6 and TRBJ1-3; D unresolved. There are 12 residues in the CDR3. Germline V CDR1 and CDR2: MNHNY, SVGAGI (reference sequence). Trimming pared 5 bases from V and 2 bases from J, leaving 4 bases between. CDR3 in amino acids: CASSNTGNTIYF. The CDR3 region has the DNA TGTGCCAGCAGTAACACTGGAAACACCATATATTTT.

The rearrangement uses TRBV24-1 and TRBJ1-2, with TRBD1 matching 8 bases. CDR1 and CDR2 from the germline V gene are KGHDR and SFDVKD. With V trimmed by 4 bases and J by 4 bases, 19 bases remained unmatched. The CDR3 extends over 19 amino acids. CDR3 sequence (DNA): TGTGCCACCAGTGACAGACAGGGGAGGAGCCCCCGCAGAACCTATGGCTACACCTTC. Its protein product is CATSDRQGRSPRRTYGYTF.

In nucleotides, the CDR3 is TGTGCCAGCAGCTTAGGGACAGGGGGCACAGATACGCAGTATTTT. Amino acid sequence: CASSLGTGGTDTQYF. The rearrangement uses TRBV11-3 and TRBJ2-3; 9 bases line up with TRBD1. The CDR3 covers 15 residues. CDR1 and CDR2 (germline): SGHNT, YENEEA. Trimming removed 1 base from V and 1 base from J; junction bases left unmatched: 0.

J is TRBJ1-3 and V is TRBV11-3; no firm D call. This CDR3 has 15 residues. In germline, CDR1 is SGHNT, CDR2 YENEEA. Trimming removed 1 base at V and 4 bases at J, with 11 bases between. The CDR3 coding sequence is TGTGCCAGCAGCTTAGGTGGGCTCGCCGGAAACACCATATATTTT. Protein product: CASSLGGLAGNTIYF.

The chain uses TRBV3-1 (or the pseudogene TRBV3-2) and TRBJ1-5; 9 nucleotides line up with TRBD1. Germline V gene data show CDR1 as LGHDT and CDR2 as YNNKEL (reference sequence). CDR3 length equals 15 residues. J was trimmed by 6 bases and V by 1 base; bases with no gene match: 4. The CDR3: CASSQGGQGSQPQHF. CDR3 nucleotide sequence: TGTGCCAGCAGCCAAGGGGGACAGGGTAGTCAGCCCCAGCATTTT.

CDR3 bases: TGTGCCAGCAGCCACTCCCCCCCAGGGGGCGGCGGGGAGCTGTTTTTT. This sequence encodes CASSHSPPGGGGELFF. The J gene is TRBJ2-2, the V gene TRBV7-8, with 8 bases that match TRBD1. The V segment lost 5 bases and the J segment 7 bases; nucleotides outside the gene matches: 12. The CDR3 has 16 residues. Germline values: CDR1 SGHVS, CDR2 FQNEAQ. The full variable domain, rest sourced from reference TRBV7-8 and TRBJ2-2, is GAGVSQSPRYKVAKRGQDVALRCDPISGHVSLFWYQQALGQGPEFLTYFQNEAQLDKSGLPSDRFFAERPEGSVSTLKIQRTQQEDSAVYLCASSHSPPGGGGELFFGEGSRLTVL.

This chain joins TRBV19 and TRBJ2-7; possibly TRBD2 for D (5 bases). V was cut by 9 bases and J by 4 bases, with 19 bases left in between. This CDR3 has 14 residues. Germline lookup yields CDR1 LNHDA and CDR2 SQIVND (reference sequence). CDR3 nucleotides: TGTGCCAGCGCCTCTGGGGAGAATCGGTACGAGCAGTACTTC. It yields the protein CASASGENRYEQYF.

The sample holds one count of this clone. The chain is built from TRBV6-5 and TRBJ2-1; 11 nucleotides align to TRBD2. The CDR3 has 15 residues. V trimming: 7 bases; J trimming: 4 bases; junction bases outside the gene matches: 6. The germline CDR1 and CDR2 sequences are MNHEY and SVGAGI. The CDR3 loop reads CASIRLAGPYNEQFF. The CDR3 nucleotides are TGTGCCAGCATAAGACTAGCGGGGCCGTACAATGAGCAGTTCTTC.

This clone was detected a few times. V is TRBV7-2 and J is TRBJ1-5; no clear D. The germline V and J ends were trimmed by 2 bases and 0 bases, with 5 bases remaining between them. Germline CDR1 SGHTA, CDR2 FQGNSA. CDR3 size: 14 residues. The CDR3 region is CASSLSNSNQPQHF. Here the CDR3 DNA reads TGTGCCAGCAGCTTATCCAATAGCAATCAGCCCCAGCATTTT.

The V and J genes are TRBV9 and TRBJ2-3; possible D gene TRBD2, 5 bases. The CDR3 is 15 amino acids. The germline gives CDR1 SGDLS, CDR2 YYNGEE. The V end was cut by 4 bases, the J end by 0 bases, with 12 bases between. CDR3: CASSPQRTSTDTQYF. In DNA form, the CDR3 reads TGTGCCAGCAGCCCGCAAAGGACTAGCACAGATACGCAGTATTTT.

The chain combines TRBV9 with TRBJ2-6; perhaps TRBD1 as D (6 bases). CDR1 is SGDLS and CDR2 is YYNGEE in the germline V gene. CDR3 length equals 19 residues. The V end was cut by 1 base, the J end by 0 bases, with 17 bases between. The CDR3 spells CASSVTFDRILSGANVLTF. As DNA, the CDR3 is TGTGCCAGCAGCGTAACCTTTGACAGGATTCTCTCTGGGGCCAACGTCCTGACTTTC.

The chain joins TRBV3-1 (or the pseudogene TRBV3-2) to TRBJ1-2; D unresolved. Germline-derived CDR1 and CDR2 are LGHDT and YNNKEL (reference sequence). V lost 0 bases to trimming and J lost 8 bases, with 13 bases between them. The CDR3 covers 14 residues. The CDR3 protein is CASSQDAGSHGYTF. CDR3 nucleotide sequence: TGTGCCAGCAGCCAAGATGCGGGGTCCCACGGCTACACCTTC.

The V and J genes are TRBV15 and TRBJ1-5; TRBD1 agrees at 11 bases. This CDR3 is built from 15 residues. V gave up 5 bases and J gave up 6 bases; unmatched junction bases: 6. Per the germline V gene, CDR1 is LNHNV and CDR2 is YYDKDF (reference sequence). The CDR3 here is CATSPGTGGGQPQHF. CDR3 coding DNA: TGTGCCACCAGCCCGGGGACAGGGGGTGGTCAGCCCCAGCATTTT.

The V gene is TRBV7-8, the J gene TRBJ2-7; D is possibly TRBD1 (6 bases). Germline V gene sequence: CDR1 SGHVS, CDR2 FQNEAQ. With 4 bases removed from V and 2 bases from J, the gap between germline ends came to 15 bases. CDR3 size: 15 residues. CDR3 DNA sequence: TGTGCCAGCAGCTCCAAGACAGGCGCTGCCTACGAGCAGTACTTC. It codes for CASSSKTGAAYEQYF.

V and J are TRBV29-1 and TRBJ1-2; 12 bases align to TRBD1. This CDR3 spans 14 amino acids. CDR1 and CDR2 from the germline V gene are SQVTM and ANQGSEA. V shed 0 bases and J 7 bases; nucleotides not matched to a gene: 3. CDR3 DNA sequence: TGCAGCGTTGAAGAAACGGGACAGGGGGCTGGCTACACCTTC. It codes for CSVEETGQGAGYTF.

This chain joins TRBV6-1 and TRBJ2-5, with 10 bases fitting TRBD2. From germline, CDR1 is MNHNS and CDR2 SASEGT. J gave up 7 bases and V 3 bases, and 14 bases lay outside the gene matches. The CDR3 consists of 17 residues. The CDR3 DNA is TGTGCCAGCAGTGATCCGGGACTAGCGTCCCATGGGGGGACCCAGTACTTC. Its protein is CASSDPGLASHGGTQYF.

V gene TRBV24-1 combines with J gene TRBJ1-2; 7 bases are a match to TRBD1. The CDR3 is 14 residues long. V gave up 3 bases and J gave up 1 base; unmatched junction bases: 1. Germline values: CDR1 KGHDR, CDR2 SFDVKD. The CDR3 DNA reads as TGTGCCACCAGTGATCAGGGGGTTAACTATGGCTACACCTTC. Translation: CATSDQGVNYGYTF.